This TCR beta chain was recovered during a study of graft-versus-host responses after intestinal transplantation. Study-wide context: Recipients underwent multivisceral, liver-intestinal, or isolated intestinal transplants. Tacrolimus and steroids were given for about 3 years to all recipients after anti-thymocyte globulin induction. Overall study results and limits: Early after transplant, HvG clones declined as circulating GvH clones peaked.

On this clone itself: As yet, its antigen is unknown.

The method was immunoSEQ multiplex PCR; TCRdb's version includes in-frame clones alone and lacks a portion of them. This sample has roughly 18,000 clones, with more than 85% found just once. There are 14 residues in the CDR3. Germline-derived CDR1 and CDR2 are SGHDT and YYEEEE. With 4 bases removed from V and 7 bases from J, the gap between germline ends came to 14 bases. The chain employs TRBV5-6 and TRBJ2-2; TRBD1 might be the D (6 bases). This clonotype was sampled from a human patient who received an intestinal transplant, so some T cells may come from the graft donor. The source material was PBMCs, sampled 23 days after intestinal transplant. The CDR3 bases are TGTGCCAGCAGCGAGGGGGTGAGCGGCGGGGAGCTGTTTTTT. This codes for CASSEGVSGGELFF.